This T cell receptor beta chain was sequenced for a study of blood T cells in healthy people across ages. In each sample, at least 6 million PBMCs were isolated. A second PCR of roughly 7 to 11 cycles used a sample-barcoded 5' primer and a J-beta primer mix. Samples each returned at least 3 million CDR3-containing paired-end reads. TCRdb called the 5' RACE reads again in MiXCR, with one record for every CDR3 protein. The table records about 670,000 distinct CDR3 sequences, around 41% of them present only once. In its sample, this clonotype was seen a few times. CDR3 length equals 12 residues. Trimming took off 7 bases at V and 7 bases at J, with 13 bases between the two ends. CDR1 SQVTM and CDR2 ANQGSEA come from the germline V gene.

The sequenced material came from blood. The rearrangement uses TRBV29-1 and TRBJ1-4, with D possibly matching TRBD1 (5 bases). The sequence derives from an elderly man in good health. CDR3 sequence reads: CSASPGGEKLFF. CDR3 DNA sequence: TGCAGCGCGTCTCCCGGGGGTGAAAAACTGTTTTTT.